This is a list of T cell receptor beta chains from one sample in a study of T-cell reconstitution after alpha-beta-depleted transplantation in children. TCRdb reprocessed the PCR reads with MiXCR, giving one entry per CDR3 protein. This sample carries about 830,000 distinct CDR3 sequences, under 20% of them seen once, and the ten largest clones take approximately 5%. Source: PBMCs, mostly from graft donor cells, taken 360 days after TCRalphabeta/CD19-depleted stem cell transplant. These receptors all come from a male patient younger than 18 who had a stem cell transplant for acute lymphoblastic leukemia, so the T cells may come from the graft donor. The CDR3 runs from the conserved cysteine through the conserved F or W. A D gene is named only where the DNA matches it firmly. Clone size is stated in some rows and not others, as once, few, many or a class when expanded.

TRBD2	many	TRBJ2-1	TRBV6-5	CASSYLRTSGTNEQFF	TGTGCCAGCAGTTACCTCAGGACTAGCGGGACGAATGAGCAGTTCTTC
NA	NA	TRBJ1-5	TRBV2	CASVGAQGREHF	TGTGCCAGTGTTGGGGCACAGGGACGGGAGCATTTT
NA	NA	TRBJ2-1	TRBV29-1	CSVVGGGYNEQFF	TGCAGCGTAGTAGGGGGGGGGTACAATGAGCAGTTCTTC
TRBD1	few	TRBJ1-3	TRBV12-3/TRBV12-4	CASSPDRASGNTTYF	TGTGCCAGCAGTCCGGACAGGGCGTCTGGAAACACCACATATTTT
NA	NA	TRBJ2-1	TRBV7-9	CASSLPDEQFF	TGTGCCAGCAGCTTACCGGATGAGCAGTTCTTC
NA	NA	TRBJ1-1	TRBV27	CASSLLGGENTEAFF	TGTGCCAGCAGTTTACTGGGGGGAGAGAACACTGAAGCTTTCTTT
NA	few	TRBJ2-3	TRBV20-1	CSALLGADTQYF	TGCAGTGCTCTGCTGGGGGCAGATACGCAGTATTTT
NA	NA	TRBJ2-3	TRBV3-1	CASSALSTDTQYF	TGTGCCAGCAGCGCCCTAAGCACAGATACGCAGTATTTT
NA	few	TRBJ2-1	TRBV20-1	CSARVNSYNEQFF	TGCAGTGCTAGAGTCAACAGTTACAATGAGCAGTTCTTC
TRBD2	NA	TRBJ2-7	TRBV12-3/TRBV12-4	CASSPVAGGHEQYF	TGTGCCAGCAGCCCGGTAGCGGGAGGGCACGAGCAGTACTTC
TRBD1	many	TRBJ2-1	TRBV28	CASSLVRGYNEQFF	TGTGCCAGCAGTTTAGTCAGGGGGTACAATGAGCAGTTCTTC
NA	NA	TRBJ1-1	TRBV29-1	CSVMDTGSSNTEAFF	TGCAGCGTTATGGACACAGGGTCGTCGAACACTGAAGCTTTCTTT
NA	NA	TRBJ2-7	TRBV20-1	CSARRDLGGAYEQYF	TGCAGTGCTAGGAGAGACCTGGGAGGCGCCTACGAGCAGTACTTC
TRBD2	NA	TRBJ2-7	TRBV12-3/TRBV12-4	CASSWGTSGHLYEQYF	TGTGCCAGCAGTTGGGGGACTAGCGGACATTTATACGAGCAGTACTTC
NA	NA	TRBJ1-5	TRBV5-1	CASSLGDGRGQPQHF	TGCGCCAGCAGCTTGGGCGACGGGCGGGGGCAGCCCCAGCATTTT
NA	many	TRBJ2-2	TRBV5-1	CASSSGHTGELFF	TGCGCCAGCAGCAGCGGACACACCGGGGAGCTGTTTTTT
TRBD2	NA	TRBJ2-1	TRBV3-1	CASNPREGPYNEQFF	TGTGCCAGCAACCCCCGGGAGGGCCCCTACAATGAGCAGTTCTTC
TRBD2	NA	TRBJ2-3	TRBV6-1	CAIRLAGGQDTQYF	TGTGCCATCAGACTAGCGGGAGGGCAGGATACGCAGTATTTT
NA	few	TRBJ2-3	TRBV25-1	CASSLTTPGTDTQYF	TGTGCCAGCAGCCTTACAACCCCCGGCACAGATACGCAGTATTTT
NA	NA	TRBJ2-3	TRBV20-1	CSARKGASTDTQYF	TGCAGTGCTAGAAAAGGCGCTAGCACAGATACGCAGTATTTT
TRBD2	many	TRBJ2-1	TRBV29-1	CSVEEVYGLRREFYNEQFF	TGCAGCGTTGAGGAGGTTTATGGGTTACGGCGGGAGTTCTACAATGAGCAGTTCTTC
NA	NA	TRBJ1-2	TRBV3-1	CASSPTGPFYGYTF	TGTGCCAGCAGCCCGACAGGACCCTTCTATGGCTACACCTTC
TRBD2	NA	TRBJ2-3	TRBV20-1	CSASGLWASTQYF	TGCAGTGCTTCGGGACTATGGGCCAGTACGCAGTATTTT
TRBD2	NA	TRBJ2-1	TRBV30	CAWSYLAGGNEQFF	TGTGCCTGGAGTTACCTAGCGGGGGGCAATGAGCAGTTCTTC
NA	few	TRBJ2-7	TRBV15	CATSRVAPGERAPSSYEQYF	TGTGCCACCAGCAGAGTGGCCCCGGGGGAGAGGGCCCCCAGCTCCTACGAGCAGTACTTC
NA	NA	TRBJ2-7	TRBV10-3	CAIGDTYEQYF	TGTGCCATCGGGGACACCTACGAGCAGTACTTC
TRBD2	few	TRBJ2-2	TRBV2	CATGQTGTRAGELFF	TGTGCCACCGGCCAAACCGGGACTAGAGCCGGGGAGCTGTTTTTT
TRBD2	few	TRBJ2-4	TRBV5-6	CASSRGLALALAKNIQYF	TGTGCCAGCAGCCGCGGACTAGCACTCGCTCTAGCCAAAAACATTCAGTACTTC
NA	NA	TRBJ2-5	TRBV5-5	CASSLTILPGTQYF	TGTGCCAGCAGCCTGACTATTCTTCCAGGGACCCAGTACTTC
TRBD1	few	TRBJ1-3	TRBV20-1	CSARERRQGYLLSGNTIYF	TGCAGTGCTAGAGAAAGGCGACAGGGGTACTTGCTATCTGGAAACACCATATATTTT
NA	NA	TRBJ2-1	TRBV28	CASRTQVLSNEQFF	TGTGCCAGCCGTACCCAAGTCCTTTCAAATGAGCAGTTCTTC
NA	NA	TRBJ2-7	TRBV7-2	CASSLDSRGNEQYF	TGTGCCAGCAGCTTGGACTCAAGGGGTAACGAGCAATACTTC
NA	few	TRBJ1-6	TRBV7-3	CASSSGQLNSPLHF	TGTGCCAGCAGCTCCGGACAGCTTAATTCACCCCTCCACTTT
NA	few	TRBJ2-1	TRBV15	CATSRAAGGHNEQFF	TGTGCCACCAGCAGAGCCGCCGGAGGGCACAATGAGCAGTTCTTC
NA	NA	TRBJ2-3	TRBV2	CASSRQGLTADTQYF	TGTGCCAGCAGTCGACAGGGACTGACCGCGGATACGCAGTATTTT
NA	NA	TRBJ2-5	TRBV7-3	CAIGQGLNYQETQYF	TGTGCCATCGGCCAGGGGTTAAATTACCAAGAGACCCAGTACTTC
NA	NA	TRBJ2-1	TRBV21-1	CASSLTPTPLYSYNEQFF	TGTGCCAGCAGCCTGACCCCTACCCCCTTGTACTCCTACAATGAGCAGTTCTTC
TRBD1	NA	TRBJ1-4	TRBV20-1	CSARAFRGFISNHEKLFF	TGCAGTGCTAGAGCATTCAGGGGGTTTATCTCAAATCATGAAAAACTGTTTTTT
TRBD2	NA	TRBJ2-2	TRBV29-1	CSVEGLAENTGELFF	TGCAGCGTGGAAGGACTAGCGGAGAACACCGGGGAGCTGTTTTTT
NA	many	TRBJ2-1	TRBV6-5	CASSTGQSSYNEQFF	TGTGCCAGCAGTACAGGACAGAGCTCCTACAATGAGCAGTTCTTC
TRBD2	few	TRBJ2-5	TRBV29-1	CSVCGRLQETQYF	TGCAGCGTCTGCGGGAGATTACAAGAGACCCAGTACTTC
TRBD2	many	TRBJ2-1	TRBV12-3/TRBV12-4	CASSLVTSGRYNEQFF	TGTGCCAGCAGTTTAGTGACTAGCGGGCGCTACAATGAGCAGTTCTTC
NA	NA	TRBJ1-2	TRBV6-4	CASSPESFLYGYTF	TGTGCCAGCAGCCCCGAGAGTTTTTTGTATGGCTACACCTTC
NA	NA	TRBJ2-3	TRBV6-4	CASSEAAGTRTDTQYF	TGTGCCAGCAGTGAGGCGGCGGGGACGCGCACAGATACGCAGTATTTT
NA	many	TRBJ2-7	TRBV20-1	CSADTIERGSYEQYF	TGCAGTGCTGATACCATTGAACGGGGCTCCTACGAGCAGTACTTC
NA	few	TRBJ2-1	TRBV2	CASSPIGGASYNEQFF	TGTGCCAGCAGTCCTATAGGTGGGGCCTCCTACAATGAGCAGTTCTTC
NA	few	TRBJ2-7	TRBV7-7	CASSPFPRGSSYEQYF	TGTGCCAGCAGCCCATTCCCCCGGGGAAGCTCCTACGAGCAGTACTTC
NA	few	TRBJ2-5	TRBV3-1	CASSQATRDEYQETQYF	TGTGCCAGCAGCCAGGCCACCCGAGACGAGTACCAAGAGACCCAGTACTTC
NA	NA	TRBJ2-3	TRBV20-1	CSARGEGGHTDTQYF	TGCAGTGCTAGGGGTGAGGGAGGCCACACAGATACGCAGTATTTT
TRBD2	few	TRBJ2-1	TRBV29-1	CSVRLTSGSPYNEQFF	TGCAGCGTCCGGCTGACTAGCGGGAGCCCCTACAATGAGCAGTTCTTC
NA	NA	TRBJ1-1	TRBV12-3/TRBV12-4	CASSLGVAGVGTEAFF	TGTGCCAGCAGTTTAGGCGTTGCGGGGGTGGGCACTGAAGCTTTCTTT
TRBD2	few	TRBJ2-1	TRBV11-1	CASSPPGLAGEMYNEQFF	TGTGCCAGCAGCCCACCGGGACTAGCGGGAGAGATGTACAATGAGCAGTTCTTC
NA	NA	TRBJ2-3	TRBV6-1	CASSEARWTRTDTDTQYF	TGTGCCAGCAGTGAAGCGCGATGGACGAGGACAGATACAGATACGCAGTATTTT
NA	many	TRBJ1-4	TRBV5-1	CASSLLGTTNEKLFF	TGCGCCAGCAGCTTGTTAGGGACAACTAATGAAAAACTGTTTTTT